The 23 T cell receptor beta chains given below trace back to one sample, sequenced in a study of blood T cells in healthy people across ages (dated by TCRdb to the mid-2010s). The receptor library was made with 5' RACE. The second PCR ran for roughly 6 to 11 cycles and used a J-beta primer mix along with a sample-barcoded 5' primer. TCRdb reworked the public reads: Q25 trimming with fastp, MiXCR clone assembly, productive beta chains retained. When rows share a CDR3 protein, they turn into one entry using the most common DNA and genes. In all, the sample holds 1,800,000 or so distinct CDR3 sequences, and 30% to 40% of those were seen once. 20% to 25% of the sample comes from the top ten. Sequencing was performed on blood. The receptors here all came from a human donor in good health.

Comments on this clonotype: One end of the junction is discordant with germline, which a read error may explain. This chain connects TRBV4-2 to TRBJ2-1; TRBD2 might be the D (6 bases). Germline V gene data show CDR1 as LGHNA and CDR2 as YNFKEQ. This CDR3 is built from 15 residues. In DNA, the CDR3 is TGTGCCAGCAGCCAAGGCAGTCGGGGGTCAAATGAGCAGGTCTTC. Translation gives CASSQGSRGSNEQVF.

The chain employs TRBV4-3 and TRBJ2-3, with TRBD2 identical over 7 bases. The CDR3 spans 16 residues. V trimming: 0 bases; J trimming: 4 bases; junction bases outside the gene matches: 7. Germline assignment: CDR1 LGHNA and CDR2 YSLEER. The CDR3 reads CASSQDALAASDTQYF. DNA of the CDR3: TGCGCCAGCAGCCAAGATGCTCTAGCGGCCTCAGATACGCAGTATTTT.

The V and J genes are TRBV10-3 and TRBJ2-3; 9 nucleotides line up with TRBD2. The CDR3 contains 14 residues. The J segment lost 3 bases and the V segment lost 4 bases, leaving 2 bases of the junction unmatched. CDR1 and CDR2 (germline): ENHRY, SYGVKD. The CDR3 coding sequence is TGTGCCATCAGTGCAGCGGGGGGTACAGATACGCAGTATTTT. Translating gives CAISAAGGTDTQYF.

This clonotype was found a few times. The chain recombines TRBV7-8 with TRBJ2-1, with 7 bases lining up with TRBD1. Germline V gene lookup returns CDR1 SGHVS and CDR2 FQNEAQ. This CDR3 region has 16 residues. The J segment lost 4 bases and the V segment lost 4 bases, leaving 10 bases of the junction unmatched. The CDR3 here is CASSSIGDRYYNEQFF. For the CDR3, the DNA is TGTGCCAGCAGCTCGATCGGGGACAGATATTACAATGAGCAGTTCTTC.

The chain carries TRBV7-9 and TRBJ2-3; 10 bases fit TRBD2. Germline V gene sequence: CDR1 SEHNR, CDR2 FQNEAQ (reference sequence). With V trimmed by 5 bases and J by 0 bases, 8 bases remained unmatched. The CDR3 sequence is 17 residues long. The CDR3 sequence is CASSQVPSGGSTDTQYF. The DNA for the CDR3 is TGTGCCAGCAGCCAAGTCCCTAGCGGGGGCAGCACAGATACGCAGTATTTT.

As for this clonotype: One junction end does not reproduce the germline sequence, and a read error may be involved. CDR3 sequence: CAGSQPGFDEQFF. CDR3 DNA: TGTGCCGGCAGCCAACCAGGGTTCGATGAGCAGTTCTTC. The chain combines TRBV3-1 with TRBJ2-1; weak D call: TRBD1 (5 bases). Germline assignment: CDR1 LGHDT and CDR2 YNNKEL (reference sequence). CDR3 length: 13 residues.

The genes are TRBV28 and TRBJ2-7, with no clear D. Trimming stripped 11 bases from V and 2 bases from J, with 13 bases between. There are 12 residues in the CDR3. CDR1 MDHEN and CDR2 SYDVKM come from the germline V gene. DNA for the CDR3: TGTGCCGCGCAGAAGTGGGCCTACGAGCAGTACTTC. Its protein product is CAAQKWAYEQYF.

This clonotype has more than one count but fewer than ten. The chain links TRBV25-1 to TRBJ1-6; 7 bases match TRBD1. Trimming cost V 6 bases and J 5 bases; bases outside gene matches: 7. The CDR3 sequence is 15 residues long. Per the germline V gene, CDR1 is MGHDK and CDR2 is SYGVNS. CDR3 in DNA: TGTGCCAGCAGCGACTGGGACAGTGATAATTCACCCCTCCACTTT. Translating gives CASSDWDSDNSPLHF.

The V gene is TRBV7-6, the J gene TRBJ2-5; D assignment may be TRBD1 or TRBD2 (6 bases each). Judging by the DNA end, TRBJ2-7 fits better; the J call may be wrong. The CDR3 runs 13 residues. CDR1 and CDR2 (germline): SGHVS, FNYEAQ. In DNA, the CDR3 is TGTGCCAGCAGCTTAGGGGGGGCGGTCGAGCAGTACTTC. Translation gives CASSLGGAVEQYF.

This clonotype was picked up a small number of times. The rearrangement links TRBV7-2 to TRBJ2-1; no clear D gene. This CDR3 spans 14 amino acids. V was trimmed by 5 bases and J by 1 base, leaving 9 bases between them. Germline loops: CDR1 SGHTA, CDR2 FQGNSA. For the CDR3, the DNA is TGTGCCAGCAGCCCCGCTATGTCCTACAATGAGCAGTTCTTC. Translating gives CASSPAMSYNEQFF.

The chain is built from TRBV4-3 and TRBJ2-1; 10 positions agree with TRBD1. In germline, CDR1 is LGHNA, CDR2 YSLEER. The CDR3 contains 15 residues. The J segment lost 4 bases and the V segment lost 3 bases, leaving 3 bases of the junction unmatched. The CDR3 region is CASSQMDRGYNEQFF. CDR3 DNA sequence: TGCGCCAGCAGCCAGATGGACAGGGGGTACAATGAGCAGTTCTTC.

This rearrangement joins TRBV5-1 to TRBJ2-7; no clear D. Looked up from germline, CDR1 is SGHRS and CDR2 is YFSETQ. Between the trimmed V and J ends, which lost 0 bases and 3 bases, there was a span of 10 bases. The CDR3 consists of 14 residues. Here the CDR3 DNA reads TGCGCCAGCAGCTTGGTTAACGGAAACTACGAGCAGTACTTC. Translating gives CASSLVNGNYEQYF.

This clonotype was detected a few times. The chain is built from TRBV6-5 and TRBJ2-1; the D call may be TRBD1 or TRBD2 (5 bases each). CDR3 length: 15 residues. Trimming left V 5 bases short and J 9 bases short, with 20 bases between. The germline CDR1 and CDR2 sequences are MNHEY and SVGAGI. This CDR3 is CASSHIIRDGGEQFF. CDR3 in DNA: TGTGCCAGCAGTCACATAATTAGGGATGGGGGTGAGCAGTTCTTC.

The rearrangement joins TRBV5-1 to TRBJ1-1; D gene uncertain. With 4 bases removed from V and 1 base from J, the gap between germline ends came to 14 bases. The CDR3 runs to 15 residues. Germline loops: CDR1 SGHRS, CDR2 YFSETQ. CDR3 DNA: TGCGCCAGCAGCCCACTGATGACACGGAACACTGAAGCTTTCTTT. It translates to CASSPLMTRNTEAFF.

This clonotype was detected ten times or more. V gene TRBV4-2 combines with J gene TRBJ2-1; 13 bases match TRBD2. The CDR3 contains 16 residues. The germline gives CDR1 LGHNA, CDR2 YNFKEQ. The J segment lost 6 bases and the V segment lost 4 bases, leaving 6 bases of the junction unmatched. The CDR3 coding sequence is TGTGCCAGCAGCCCCTCGGGACTAGCGGGGTTCAATGAGCAGTTCTTC. Encoded protein: CASSPSGLAGFNEQFF.

The V and J genes are TRBV18 and TRBJ1-4, with 7 bases that match TRBD1. The CDR3 is 16 amino acids. V dropped 2 bases and J dropped 1; count of bases not matched to a gene: 4. Germline-derived CDR1 and CDR2 are KGHSH and LQKENI. The CDR3 coding sequence is TGTGCCAGCTCACCAAGACAGGGTCTAACTAATGAAAAACTGTTTTTT. This codes for CASSPRQGLTNEKLFF.

The chain joins TRBV20-1 to TRBJ2-5; perhaps TRBD2 as D (5 bases). Germline lookup yields CDR1 DFQATT and CDR2 SNEGSKA (reference sequence). V was trimmed by 6 bases and J by 2 bases, leaving 13 bases between them. This CDR3 contains 13 residues. As DNA, the CDR3 is TGCAGTGCGTACCACGGACTTCAAGAGACCCAGTACTTC. Its translation: CSAYHGLQETQYF.

V gene TRBV20-1 combines with J gene TRBJ2-2; 9 bases align to TRBD2. The J segment lost 4 bases and the V segment lost 1 base, leaving 1 base of the junction unmatched. Germline loops: CDR1 DFQATT, CDR2 SNEGSKA (reference sequence). The CDR3 runs 14 residues. The CDR3 loop reads CSARGLAATGELFF. The CDR3 coding sequence is TGCAGTGCTAGAGGACTAGCGGCCACCGGGGAGCTGTTTTTT.

The gene calls are TRBV7-8 and TRBJ2-5, with D perhaps being TRBD1 or TRBD2 (5 bases each). The CDR3 spans 15 residues. The V gene lost 1 base and the J gene lost 2 bases, with 11 bases spanning the gap. In germline, CDR1 is SGHVS, CDR2 FQNEAQ. In DNA, the CDR3 is TGTGCCAGCAGCTTAGATGGGACGAATCAAGAGACCCAGTACTTC. As protein: CASSLDGTNQETQYF.

This clonotype has a single count. The chain is built from TRBV6-5 and TRBJ1-2; TRBD1 agrees at 8 bases. Germline assignment: CDR1 MNHEY and CDR2 SVGAGI. The CDR3 spans 13 residues. V lost 6 bases and J lost 7; bases outside the gene matches: 7. CDR3 bases: TGTGCCAGCAGCCCGGGACAGGAAAGTGGCTACACCTTC. Translation gives CASSPGQESGYTF.

This clonotype was seen more than once but under ten times. This chain connects TRBV18 to TRBJ1-1; 7 bases are shared with TRBD1. V gave up 4 bases and J gave up 3 bases; unmatched junction bases: 2. The CDR3 covers 13 residues. From germline, CDR1 is KGHSH and CDR2 LQKENI. The CDR3 region has the DNA TGTGCCAGCTCACAGGGGGCGGACACTGAAGCTTTCTTT. Its translation: CASSQGADTEAFF.

The chain couples TRBV12-3 or TRBV12-4 to TRBJ2-3; D may be TRBD2 (6 bases). The V end lost 7 bases, the J end lost 2 bases, and 16 bases lay between the germline ends. The CDR3 consists of 15 residues. This CDR3 reads CASNLAMGHTDTQYF. The CDR3, as DNA: TGTGCCAGCAATCTAGCGATGGGGCACACAGATACGCAGTATTTT.

The V gene is TRBV6-5, the J gene TRBJ1-1, with a possible D match to TRBD1 (6 bases). V lost 6 bases and J 3 bases, leaving 14 bases between the germline ends. From germline, CDR1 is MNHEY and CDR2 SVGAGI. The CDR3 spans 14 residues. In nucleotides, the CDR3 is TGTGCCAGCAGGCTACAGGGAGATTACACTGAAGCTTTCTTT. Encoded protein: CASRLQGDYTEAFF.